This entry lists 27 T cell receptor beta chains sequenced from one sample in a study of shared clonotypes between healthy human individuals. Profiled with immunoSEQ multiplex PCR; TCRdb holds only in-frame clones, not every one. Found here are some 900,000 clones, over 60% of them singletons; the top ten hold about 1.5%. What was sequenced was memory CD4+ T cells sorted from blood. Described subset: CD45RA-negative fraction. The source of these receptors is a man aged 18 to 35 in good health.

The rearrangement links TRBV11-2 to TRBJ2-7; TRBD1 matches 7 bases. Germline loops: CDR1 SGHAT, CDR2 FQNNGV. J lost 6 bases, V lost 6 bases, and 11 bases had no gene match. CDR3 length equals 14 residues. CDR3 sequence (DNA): TGTGCCAGCAGTCAAAGAGACAGGGACGGCGAGCAGTACTTC. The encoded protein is CASSQRDRDGEQYF.

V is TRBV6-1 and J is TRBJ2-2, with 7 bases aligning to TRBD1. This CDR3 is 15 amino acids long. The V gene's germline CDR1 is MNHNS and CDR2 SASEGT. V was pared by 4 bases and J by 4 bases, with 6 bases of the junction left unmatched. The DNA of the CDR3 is TGTGCCAGCAGTGCCCGACAGGGTACCACCGGGGAGCTGTTTTTT. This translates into CASSARQGTTGELFF.

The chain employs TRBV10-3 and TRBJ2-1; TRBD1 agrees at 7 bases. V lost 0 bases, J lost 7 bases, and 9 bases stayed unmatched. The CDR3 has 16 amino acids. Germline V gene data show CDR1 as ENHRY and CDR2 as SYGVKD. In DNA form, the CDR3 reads TGTGCCATCAGTGAGTCGACAGGGTCCCGTATTAATGAGCAGTTCTTC. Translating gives CAISESTGSRINEQFF.

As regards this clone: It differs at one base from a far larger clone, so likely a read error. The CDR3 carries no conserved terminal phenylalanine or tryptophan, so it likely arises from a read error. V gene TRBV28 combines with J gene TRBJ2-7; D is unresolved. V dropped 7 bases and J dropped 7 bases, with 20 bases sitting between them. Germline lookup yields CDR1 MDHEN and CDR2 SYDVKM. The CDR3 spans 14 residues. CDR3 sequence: CASTHHGRFEEQYL. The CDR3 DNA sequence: TGTGCCAGCACCCATCACGGACGGTTCGAGGAGCAGTACCTC.

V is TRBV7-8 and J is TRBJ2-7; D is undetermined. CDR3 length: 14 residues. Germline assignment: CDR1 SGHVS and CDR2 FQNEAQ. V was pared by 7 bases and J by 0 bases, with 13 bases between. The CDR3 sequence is CASTASHSSYEQYF. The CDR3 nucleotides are TGTGCCAGCACTGCGTCCCATAGCTCCTACGAGCAGTACTTC.

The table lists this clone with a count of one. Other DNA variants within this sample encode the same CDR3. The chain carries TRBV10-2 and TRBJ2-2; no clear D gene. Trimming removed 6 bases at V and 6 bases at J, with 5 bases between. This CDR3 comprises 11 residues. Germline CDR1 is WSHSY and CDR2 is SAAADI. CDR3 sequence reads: CASRWAGELFF. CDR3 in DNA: TGCGCCAGCAGATGGGCCGGGGAGCTGTTTTTT.

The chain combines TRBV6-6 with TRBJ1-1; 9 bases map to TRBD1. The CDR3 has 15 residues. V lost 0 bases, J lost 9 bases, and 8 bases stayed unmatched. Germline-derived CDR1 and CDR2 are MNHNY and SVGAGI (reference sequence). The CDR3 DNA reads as TGTGCCAGCAGTTACTCAGGGACAGGGACGTATAAAGCTTTCTTT. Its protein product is CASSYSGTGTYKAFF.

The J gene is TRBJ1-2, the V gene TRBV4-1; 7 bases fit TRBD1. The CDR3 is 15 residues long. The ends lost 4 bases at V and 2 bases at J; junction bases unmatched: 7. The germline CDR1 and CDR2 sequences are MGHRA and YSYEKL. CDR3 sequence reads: CASSPEPGQNYGYTF. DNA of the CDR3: TGCGCCAGCAGCCCAGAACCGGGACAGAACTATGGCTACACCTTC.

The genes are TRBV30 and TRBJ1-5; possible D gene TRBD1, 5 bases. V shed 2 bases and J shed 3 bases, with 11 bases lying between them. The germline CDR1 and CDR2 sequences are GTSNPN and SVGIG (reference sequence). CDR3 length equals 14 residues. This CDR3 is CAWSKGPHNQPQHF. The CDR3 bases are TGTGCCTGGAGTAAGGGACCGCACAATCAGCCCCAGCATTTT.

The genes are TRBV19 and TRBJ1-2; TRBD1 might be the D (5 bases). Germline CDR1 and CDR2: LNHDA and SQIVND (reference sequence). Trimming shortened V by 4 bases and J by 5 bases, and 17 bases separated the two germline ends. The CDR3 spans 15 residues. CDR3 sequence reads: CASSTDQGTRYGYTF. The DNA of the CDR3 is TGTGCCAGTAGTACGGACCAGGGTACCCGATATGGCTACACCTTC.

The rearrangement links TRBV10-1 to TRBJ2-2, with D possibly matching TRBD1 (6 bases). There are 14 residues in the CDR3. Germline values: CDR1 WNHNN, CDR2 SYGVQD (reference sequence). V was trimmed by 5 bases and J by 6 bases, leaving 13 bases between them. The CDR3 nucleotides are TGCGCCAGCAGTCAGGGGAGTGTGCCCGGGGAGCTGTTTTTT. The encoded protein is CASSQGSVPGELFF.

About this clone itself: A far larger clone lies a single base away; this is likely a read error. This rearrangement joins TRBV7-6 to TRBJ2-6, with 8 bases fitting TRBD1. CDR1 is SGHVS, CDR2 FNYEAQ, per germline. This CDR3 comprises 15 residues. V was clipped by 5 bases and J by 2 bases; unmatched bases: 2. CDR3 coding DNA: TGTGCCAGCAGCCTACAGGGGGCTGGGGCCAACGTCCTGACTTTC. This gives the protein CASSLQGAGANVLTF.

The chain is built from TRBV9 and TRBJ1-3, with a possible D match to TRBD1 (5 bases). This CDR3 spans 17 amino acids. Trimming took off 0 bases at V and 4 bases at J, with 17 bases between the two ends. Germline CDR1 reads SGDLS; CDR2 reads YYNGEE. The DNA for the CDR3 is TGTGCCAGCAGCGTAGAGGGACCCGATAGAAGAGGAAACACCATATATTTT. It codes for CASSVEGPDRRGNTIYF. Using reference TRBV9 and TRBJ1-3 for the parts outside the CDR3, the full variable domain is DSGVTQTPKHLITATGQRVTLRCSPRSGDLSVYWYQQSLDQGLQFLIQYYNGEERAKGNILERFSAQQFPDLHSELNLSSLELGDSALYFCASSVEGPDRRGNTIYFGEGSWLTVV.

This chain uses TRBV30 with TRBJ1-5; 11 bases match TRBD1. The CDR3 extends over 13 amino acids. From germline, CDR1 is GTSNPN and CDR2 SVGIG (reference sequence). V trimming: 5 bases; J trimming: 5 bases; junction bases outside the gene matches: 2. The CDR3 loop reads CAWGTGGDQPQHF. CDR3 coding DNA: TGTGCCTGGGGGACAGGGGGGGATCAGCCCCAGCATTTT. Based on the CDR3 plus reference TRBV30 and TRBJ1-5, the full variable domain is SQTIHQWPATLVQPVGSPLSLECTVEGTSNPNLYWYRQAAGRGLQLLFYSVGIGQISSEVPQNLSASRPQDRQFILSSKKLLLSDSGFYLCAWGTGGDQPQHFGDGTRLSIL.

The chain's CDR3 is CASSYSGGSGNNEQFF. The DNA for the CDR3 is TGTGCCAGCAGTTACTCGGGCGGGAGCGGCAACAATGAGCAGTTCTTC. The rearrangement uses TRBV6-5 and TRBJ2-1, with 7 bases matching TRBD2. The length of the CDR3 is 16 residues. Germline-derived CDR1 and CDR2 are MNHEY and SVGAGI. The J segment lost 5 bases and the V segment lost 0 bases, leaving 7 bases of the junction unmatched.

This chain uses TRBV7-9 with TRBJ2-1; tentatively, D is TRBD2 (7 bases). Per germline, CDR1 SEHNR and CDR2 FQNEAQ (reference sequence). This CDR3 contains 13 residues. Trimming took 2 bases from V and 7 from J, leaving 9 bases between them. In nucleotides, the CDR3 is TGTGCCAGCAGCTTACGGGGGGCGAATGAGCAGTTCTTC. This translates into CASSLRGANEQFF.

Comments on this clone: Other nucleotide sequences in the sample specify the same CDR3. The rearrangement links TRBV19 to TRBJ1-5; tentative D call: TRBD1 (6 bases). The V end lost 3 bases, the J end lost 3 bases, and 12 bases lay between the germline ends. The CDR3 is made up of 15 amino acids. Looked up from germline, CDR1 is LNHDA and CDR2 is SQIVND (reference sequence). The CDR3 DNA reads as TGTGCCAGTAGTATCACAAGGGGGAACAATCAGCCCCAGCATTTT. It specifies CASSITRGNNQPQHF.

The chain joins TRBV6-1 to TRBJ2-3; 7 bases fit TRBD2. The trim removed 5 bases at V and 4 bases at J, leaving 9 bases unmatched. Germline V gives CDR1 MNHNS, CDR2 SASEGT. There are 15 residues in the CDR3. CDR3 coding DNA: TGTGCCAGCAGTCTCCGAGGGCGGGAGTCAGATACGCAGTATTTT. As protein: CASSLRGRESDTQYF.

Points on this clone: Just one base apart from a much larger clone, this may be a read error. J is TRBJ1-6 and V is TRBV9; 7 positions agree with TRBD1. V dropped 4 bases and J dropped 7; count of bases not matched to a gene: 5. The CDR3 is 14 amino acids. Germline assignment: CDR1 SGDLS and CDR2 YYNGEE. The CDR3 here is CASSPGTVNSPLHF. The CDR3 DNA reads TGTGCCAGCAGCCCCGGGACAGTAAATTCACCCCTCCACTTT. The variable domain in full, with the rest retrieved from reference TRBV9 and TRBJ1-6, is DSGVTQTPKHLITATGQRVTLRCSPRSGDLSVYWYQQSLDQGLQFLIQYYNGEERAKGNILERFSAQQFPDLHSELNLSSLELGDSALYFCASSPGTVNSPLHFGNGTRLTVT.

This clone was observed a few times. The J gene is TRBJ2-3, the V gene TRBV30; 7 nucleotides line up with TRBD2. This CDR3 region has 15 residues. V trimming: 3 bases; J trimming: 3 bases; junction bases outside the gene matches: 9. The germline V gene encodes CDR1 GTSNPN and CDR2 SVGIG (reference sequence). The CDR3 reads CAWRKKAGDTDTQYF. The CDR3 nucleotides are TGTGCCTGGAGAAAAAAGGCGGGAGATACAGATACGCAGTATTTT.

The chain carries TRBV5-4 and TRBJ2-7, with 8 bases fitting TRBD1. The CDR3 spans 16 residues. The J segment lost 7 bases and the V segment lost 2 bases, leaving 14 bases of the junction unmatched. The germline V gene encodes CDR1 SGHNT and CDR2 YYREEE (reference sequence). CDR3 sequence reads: CASSFDRGRAGVEQYF. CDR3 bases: TGTGCCAGCAGCTTCGACAGGGGCCGCGCCGGGGTGGAGCAGTACTTC. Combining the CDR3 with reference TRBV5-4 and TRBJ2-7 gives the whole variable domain ETGVTQSPTHLIKTRGQQVTLRCSSQSGHNTVSWYQQALGQGPQFIFQYYREEENGRGNFPPRFSGLQFPNYSSELNVNALELDDSALYLCASSFDRGRAGVEQYFGPGTRLTVT.

The CDR3 DNA reads TGCGCCAGCAGCCAAGTAATTAGCACAGATACGCAGTATTTT. Its translation is CASSQVISTDTQYF. The chain has TRBV4-1 and TRBJ2-3; D is unclear. The CDR3 totals 14 residues. Trimming removed 1 base from V and 0 bases from J, with 5 bases in between. Germline-derived CDR1 and CDR2 are MGHRA and YSYEKL.

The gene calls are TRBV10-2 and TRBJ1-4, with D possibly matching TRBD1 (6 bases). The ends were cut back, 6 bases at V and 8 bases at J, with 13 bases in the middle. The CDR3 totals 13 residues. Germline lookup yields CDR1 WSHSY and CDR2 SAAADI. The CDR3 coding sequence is TGCGCCAGCAGGGCCGTGCAGGGGGAAAAACTGTTTTTT. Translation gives CASRAVQGEKLFF.

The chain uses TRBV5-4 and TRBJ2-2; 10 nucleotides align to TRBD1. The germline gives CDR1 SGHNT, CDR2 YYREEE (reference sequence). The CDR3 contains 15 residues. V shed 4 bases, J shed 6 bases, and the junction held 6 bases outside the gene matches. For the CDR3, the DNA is TGTGCCAGCAGCCCGGGACAGGGGAAGGCCGGGGAGCTGTTTTTT. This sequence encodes CASSPGQGKAGELFF.

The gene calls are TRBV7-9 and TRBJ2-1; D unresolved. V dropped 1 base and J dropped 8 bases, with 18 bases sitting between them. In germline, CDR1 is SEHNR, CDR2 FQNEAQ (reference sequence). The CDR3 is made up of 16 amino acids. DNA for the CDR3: TGTGCCAGCAGCTTAGTGGGGTGGGGTTACACGGATGAGCAGTTCTTC. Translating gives CASSLVGWGYTDEQFF.

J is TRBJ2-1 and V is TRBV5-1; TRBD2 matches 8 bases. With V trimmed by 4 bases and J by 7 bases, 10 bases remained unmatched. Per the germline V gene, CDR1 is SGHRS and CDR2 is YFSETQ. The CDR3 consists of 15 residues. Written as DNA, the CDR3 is TGCGCCAGCAGCGGTACTAGCGGCACCTGGAATGAGCAGTTCTTC. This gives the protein CASSGTSGTWNEQFF.

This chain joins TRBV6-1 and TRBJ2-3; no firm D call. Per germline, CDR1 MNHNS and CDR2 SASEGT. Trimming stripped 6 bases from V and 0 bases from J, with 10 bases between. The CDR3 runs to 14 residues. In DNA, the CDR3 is TGTGCCAGCAGCGGGTCCCCTAGCACAGATACGCAGTATTTT. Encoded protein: CASSGSPSTDTQYF.